Each of the 31 T cell receptor beta chains below was sequenced from the same sample in a study of shared clonotypes between healthy human individuals (dated by TCRdb to 2020 to 2021). The library relied on the immunoSEQ multiplex PCR assay. TCRdb limited this immuneACCESS table to in-frame rearrangements with V and J called. A share of clones is missing; checked studies link under half to unresolved V genes, and the rest is unexplained. This sample comprises 2 million to 2.5 million clones, approximately 90% of them detected only once. Approximately 0.41% of the sample comes from the top ten. The sequencing sample was made of naive CD4+ T cells from PBMCs. The cell subset or site label of this sample denotes: CD45RA+ positively selected. These receptors came from a young man in good health. Some clones in this sample may be carry-over from other donors' samples.

This chain links TRBV4-2 with TRBJ1-3; weak D call: TRBD1 (6 bases). The CDR3 consists of 16 residues. In germline, CDR1 is LGHNA, CDR2 YNFKEQ. V was pared by 4 bases and J by 0 bases, with 13 bases between. CDR3 DNA sequence: TGTGCCAGCAGCCCCGGAGGACAGAACTCTGGAAACACCATATATTTT. Protein sequence: CASSPGGQNSGNTIYF.

The chain joins TRBV11-2 to TRBJ2-5; weak D call: TRBD1 (6 bases). The end of the DNA fits TRBJ2-7 better, so the J call may be wrong. CDR3 size: 15 residues. The germline CDR1 and CDR2 sequences are SGHAT and FQNNGV. In DNA form, the CDR3 reads TGTGCCAGCAGCCTTTCGACAGGCCACTCCTACGAGCAGTACTTC. The encoded protein is CASSLSTGHSYEQYF.

The gene calls are TRBV19 and TRBJ2-4; D gene unclear. V was clipped by 5 bases and J by 0 bases, with 29 bases between them. This CDR3 spans 21 amino acids. CDR1 LNHDA and CDR2 SQIVND come from the germline V gene (reference sequence). In nucleotides, the CDR3 is TGTGCCAGTAGTCTAAGGTTGAGACAAACAGACCGAAACTTAGCCAAAAACATTCAGTACTTC. This sequence encodes CASSLRLRQTDRNLAKNIQYF. Together with reference TRBV19 and TRBJ2-4, the CDR3 gives the full variable domain: DGGITQSPKYLFRKEGQNVTLSCEQNLNHDAMYWYRQDPGQGLRLIYYSQIVNDFQKGDIAEGYSVSREKKESFPLTVTSAQKNPTAFYLCASSLRLRQTDRNLAKNIQYFGAGTRLSVL.

The chain combines TRBV13 with TRBJ2-2; D perhaps matches TRBD2 (6 bases). Per the germline V gene, CDR1 is PRHDT and CDR2 is FYEKMQ (reference sequence). CDR3 length equals 15 residues. Between the trimmed V and J ends, which lost 1 base and 5 bases, there was a span of 11 bases. The CDR3 region is CASSLATSRTGELFF. The CDR3 DNA follows: TGTGCCAGCAGCTTAGCGACTAGTAGGACCGGGGAGCTGTTTTTT.

The J gene is TRBJ2-1, the V gene TRBV11-3, with unresolved D. Germline CDR1 reads SGHNT; CDR2 reads YENEEA. V was cut by 3 bases and J by 7 bases, with 13 bases left in between. This CDR3 comprises 14 residues. CDR3 protein: CASSFGTDFNEQFF. The CDR3 nucleotides read TGTGCCAGCAGCTTCGGAACCGACTTTAATGAGCAGTTCTTC.

This clone is a singleton in its sample. CDR3 DNA: TGTGCCAGCAGCGTAGCAGCGGGAACCACAGATACGCAGTATTTT. This codes for CASSVAAGTTDTQYF. The genes are TRBV9 and TRBJ2-3; 7 bases fit TRBD2. The V segment lost 0 bases and the J segment 2 bases; nucleotides outside the gene matches: 3. Germline values: CDR1 SGDLS, CDR2 YYNGEE. The CDR3 runs to 15 residues.

This clone is a singleton in its sample. In the same sample, other DNA sequences code for this CDR3. The chain combines TRBV6-5 with TRBJ1-2; 8 positions agree with TRBD1. V was pared by 5 bases and J by 1 base, with 3 bases of the junction left unmatched. CDR1 and CDR2 from the germline V gene are MNHEY and SVGAGI. The CDR3 covers 14 residues. The DNA for the CDR3 is TGTGCCAGCAGTCGGACAGGGTTTAACTATGGCTACACCTTC. Translating it yields CASSRTGFNYGYTF.

The rearrangement links TRBV28 to TRBJ2-2; D is undetermined. Germline V lookup: CDR1 MDHEN, CDR2 SYDVKM. This CDR3 contains 15 residues. V lost 3 bases, J lost 1 base, and 9 bases lay in between. Written as DNA, the CDR3 is TGTGCCAGCAGTTTGTTTGCTTTGAACACCGGGGAGCTGTTTTTT. Translated, it gives CASSLFALNTGELFF.

This chain joins TRBV9 and TRBJ2-2, with a tentative D call TRBD2 (5 bases). The CDR3 sequence is 16 residues long. V lost 0 bases and J 1 base, leaving 10 bases between the germline ends. Germline assignment: CDR1 SGDLS and CDR2 YYNGEE. As DNA, the CDR3 is TGTGCCAGCAGCGTAGTCTCAGCGGTGAACACCGGGGAGCTGTTTTTT. Its protein product is CASSVVSAVNTGELFF.

This clone was recorded once. V and J are TRBV5-4 and TRBJ2-1, with D maybe TRBD2 (7 bases). CDR1 and CDR2 from the germline V gene are SGHNT and YYREEE (reference sequence). V was pared by 6 bases and J by 8 bases, with 21 bases between. The CDR3 sequence is 15 residues long. CDR3 in amino acids: CASNLPQGGADEQFF. CDR3 bases: TGTGCCAGCAACCTTCCACAGGGAGGGGCCGATGAGCAGTTCTTC.

The count of this clone is one. The sample holds other DNA sequences that translate to the same CDR3. The chain couples TRBV18 to TRBJ2-7, with TRBD1 matching 8 bases. The germline gives CDR1 KGHSH, CDR2 LQKENI. J lost 2 bases, V lost 2 bases, and 5 bases had no gene match. The CDR3 length is 15 residues. CDR3 amino acids: CASSPGQGGTYEQYF. The CDR3 DNA reads as TGTGCCAGCTCACCAGGACAGGGAGGCACCTACGAGCAGTACTTC.

This clone came up once. This chain joins TRBV7-2 and TRBJ2-7; D call uncertain. The germline CDR1 and CDR2 sequences are SGHTA and FQGNSA. This CDR3 spans 13 amino acids. The V and J ends lost 2 bases and 0 bases respectively, with 5 bases between them. CDR3 region: CASSLQISYEQYF. The CDR3 DNA reads as TGTGCCAGCAGCTTACAGATCTCCTACGAGCAGTACTTC.

The chain joins TRBV11-2 to TRBJ2-3, with D maybe TRBD1 (6 bases). The ends were cut back, 4 bases at V and 2 bases at J, with 13 bases in the middle. CDR1 is SGHAT, CDR2 FQNNGV, per germline. The CDR3 runs to 15 residues. The chain's CDR3 is CASSYRQASTDTQYF. CDR3 sequence (DNA): TGTGCCAGCAGCTATAGACAGGCGTCCACAGATACGCAGTATTTT.

In this sample, this clone turned up once. The rearrangement links TRBV14 to TRBJ2-7; TRBD1 matches 12 bases. Germline V gene lookup returns CDR1 SGHDN and CDR2 FVKESK. The CDR3 length is 15 residues. V lost 3 bases to trimming and J lost 8 bases; unmatched junction nucleotides: 8. The CDR3 sequence: CASSHSGQGARQQYF. The DNA of the CDR3 is TGTGCCAGCAGCCACTCGGGACAGGGGGCGAGGCAGCAGTACTTC.

Regarding this clone: The identical CDR3 is also encoded by other nucleotide sequences in the sample. As DNA, the CDR3 is TGTGCCAGCAGCTTCCGGTCCCAAGAGACCCAGTACTTC. The encoded protein is CASSFRSQETQYF. This chain links TRBV5-4 with TRBJ2-5; no reliable D call. CDR3 length: 13 residues. V shed 2 bases and J shed 1 base, with 6 bases lying between them. Germline assignment: CDR1 SGHNT and CDR2 YYREEE (reference sequence).

The J gene is TRBJ1-6, the V gene TRBV6-1; D is perhaps TRBD1 (6 bases). V was pared by 3 bases and J by 6 bases, with 15 bases between. CDR3 length equals 16 residues. Looked up from germline, CDR1 is MNHNS and CDR2 is SASEGT. The CDR3 bases are TGTGCCAGCAGTGACAACAGGGTCGGAACTAATTCACCCCTCCACTTT. This encodes CASSDNRVGTNSPLHF.

The chain combines TRBV9 with TRBJ2-7; a weak D match, TRBD2 (5 bases). Germline CDR1 and CDR2: SGDLS and YYNGEE. The CDR3 extends over 14 amino acids. The ends were cut back, 1 base at V and 5 bases at J, with 13 bases in the middle. This CDR3 is CASSVYGGGDEQYF. CDR3 DNA sequence: TGTGCCAGCAGCGTATACGGAGGAGGCGACGAGCAGTACTTC.

V usage is TRBV6-5 and J usage is TRBJ1-2; the match to TRBD1 covers 10 bases. Trimming cost V 2 bases and J 7 bases; bases outside gene matches: 10. Per germline, CDR1 MNHEY and CDR2 SVGAGI. This CDR3 is built from 16 residues. This CDR3 reads CASSYQGQGKTSGYTF. The CDR3 nucleotides read TGTGCCAGCAGTTACCAGGGACAGGGGAAAACCTCTGGCTACACCTTC.

The chain links TRBV6-5 to TRBJ1-1; 10 bases align to TRBD1. Germline trimming cut 5 bases from V and 4 bases from J; bases unmatched to any gene: 4. Per the germline V gene, CDR1 is MNHEY and CDR2 is SVGAGI. The CDR3 has 14 amino acids. This chain's CDR3 is CASSIGTGVTEAFF. CDR3 bases: TGTGCCAGCAGTATAGGGACAGGGGTCACTGAAGCTTTCTTT.

The gene calls are TRBV7-2 and TRBJ2-3, with 14 bases matching TRBD2. This CDR3 spans 17 amino acids. J gave up 2 bases and V 1 base, and 2 bases lay outside the gene matches. The V gene's germline CDR1 is SGHTA and CDR2 FQGNSA. The CDR3 DNA reads TGTGCCAGCAGCTTAGGACTAGCGGGAGGGTCCACAGATACGCAGTATTTT. It specifies CASSLGLAGGSTDTQYF.

The genes are TRBV5-4 and TRBJ2-5; D may correspond to TRBD1 or TRBD2 (5 bases each). V lost 4 bases, J lost 5 bases, and 12 bases lay in between. This CDR3 has 13 residues. Germline CDR1 is SGHNT and CDR2 is YYREEE (reference sequence). CDR3 amino acids: CASSASGAETQYF. The DNA for the CDR3 is TGTGCCAGCAGCGCTTCCGGGGCCGAGACCCAGTACTTC. Full variable domain (remainder filled in from reference TRBV5-4 and TRBJ2-5): ETGVTQSPTHLIKTRGQQVTLRCSSQSGHNTVSWYQQALGQGPQFIFQYYREEENGRGNFPPRFSGLQFPNYSSELNVNALELDDSALYLCASSASGAETQYFGPGTRLLVL.

The chain links TRBV28 to TRBJ1-2, with a weak D call TRBD1 (5 bases). In germline, CDR1 is MDHEN, CDR2 SYDVKM. Trimming shortened V by 2 bases and J by 6 bases, and 10 bases separated the two germline ends. The CDR3 extends over 13 amino acids. CDR3 loop: CASSLGRVNGYTF. The CDR3 DNA reads TGTGCCAGCAGTTTAGGCAGGGTAAATGGCTACACCTTC.

The V and J genes are TRBV29-1 and TRBJ1-2, with D unclear. Germline V gene lookup returns CDR1 SQVTM and CDR2 ANQGSEA. Deletions cut 2 bases from V and 4 bases from J, with 14 bases between. CDR3 size: 14 residues. In DNA, the CDR3 is TGCAGCGTTGAAAACCCCCAGGAGAGCTATGGCTACACCTTC. Amino acids: CSVENPQESYGYTF.

There are a few counts of this clone. The rearrangement uses TRBV7-8 and TRBJ1-5; D might be TRBD1 (5 bases). V dropped 3 bases and J dropped 4 bases, with 10 bases sitting between them. The length of the CDR3 is 14 residues. Germline CDR1 reads SGHVS; CDR2 reads FQNEAQ. CDR3 in amino acids: CASSFGTLNQPQHF. DNA for the CDR3: TGTGCCAGCAGCTTCGGGACTCTGAATCAGCCCCAGCATTTT.

This clone was seen only a few times. The chain recombines TRBV4-2 with TRBJ1-4; D not certain. The length of the CDR3 is 14 residues. Germline V CDR1 and CDR2: LGHNA, YNFKEQ. Between the trimmed V and J ends, which lost 3 bases and 4 bases, there was a span of 9 bases. CDR3 DNA sequence: TGTGCCAGCAGCCAGGCAGGAGGTAATGAAAAACTGTTTTTT. Protein product: CASSQAGGNEKLFF.

V is TRBV10-2 and J is TRBJ2-4; D possibly corresponds to TRBD2 (6 bases). CDR1 is WSHSY and CDR2 is SAAADI in the germline V gene. This CDR3 is 15 amino acids long. With 2 bases removed from V and 6 bases from J, the gap between germline ends came to 14 bases. The CDR3 protein is CASSETNLGGNIQYF. As DNA, the CDR3 is TGCGCCAGCAGTGAGACCAACCTGGGGGGAAACATTCAGTACTTC.

This clone was found once. Other DNA sequences in this specimen translate into the identical CDR3. This chain links TRBV5-1 with TRBJ2-1; TRBD1 might be the D (6 bases). The germline V gene encodes CDR1 SGHRS and CDR2 YFSETQ. The V gene lost 3 bases and the J gene lost 4 bases, with 14 bases spanning the gap. The CDR3 sequence is 15 residues long. The CDR3 DNA is TGCGCCAGCAGCTCAGGTGGCAGGGGTTACAATGAGCAGTTCTTC. Protein product: CASSSGGRGYNEQFF. The variable domain in full, completed from reference TRBV5-1 and TRBJ2-1, reads KAGVTQTPRYLIKTRGQQVTLSCSPISGHRSVSWYQQTPGQGLQFLFEYFSETQRNKGNFPGRFSGRQFSNSRSEMNVSTLELGDSALYLCASSSGGRGYNEQFFGPGTRLTVL.

This clone was picked up one time. V usage is TRBV19 and J usage is TRBJ1-2, with D maybe TRBD1 (6 bases). There are 12 residues in the CDR3. Per germline, CDR1 LNHDA and CDR2 SQIVND (reference sequence). V was trimmed by 5 bases and J by 5 bases, leaving 9 bases between them. As DNA, the CDR3 is TGTGCCAGTAGTCCGGACAGTTATGGCTACACCTTC. Amino acid sequence: CASSPDSYGYTF.

The gene calls are TRBV19 and TRBJ2-5, with TRBD1 identical over 8 bases. The CDR3 consists of 13 residues. Trimming at V came to 8 bases and at J to 4 bases, leaving 6 bases not matched to a gene. CDR1 is LNHDA and CDR2 is SQIVND in the germline V gene (reference sequence). Here the CDR3 DNA reads TGTGCCAGTTCGCAGGGGGCTGGAGAGACCCAGTACTTC. Its translation: CASSQGAGETQYF.

The chain recombines TRBV28 with TRBJ1-5; 10 bases agree with TRBD1. Germline CDR1 reads MDHEN; CDR2 reads SYDVKM. V was clipped by 6 bases and J by 8 bases; unmatched bases: 10. The CDR3 is 15 amino acids. The chain's CDR3 is CASSQGTGDSEPQHF. The CDR3 bases are TGTGCCAGCAGCCAAGGGACAGGGGACTCGGAGCCCCAGCATTTT.

V usage is TRBV13 and J usage is TRBJ2-7; TRBD1 or TRBD2 may be the D gene (5 bases each). CDR1 and CDR2 (germline): PRHDT, FYEKMQ (reference sequence). The CDR3 has 14 amino acids. Trimming cost V 1 base and J 2 bases, with 9 bases left between them. The CDR3 DNA follows: TGTGCCAGCAGCTTAGAAAGGGGAGCCTACGAGCAGTACTTC. Its translation is CASSLERGAYEQYF.